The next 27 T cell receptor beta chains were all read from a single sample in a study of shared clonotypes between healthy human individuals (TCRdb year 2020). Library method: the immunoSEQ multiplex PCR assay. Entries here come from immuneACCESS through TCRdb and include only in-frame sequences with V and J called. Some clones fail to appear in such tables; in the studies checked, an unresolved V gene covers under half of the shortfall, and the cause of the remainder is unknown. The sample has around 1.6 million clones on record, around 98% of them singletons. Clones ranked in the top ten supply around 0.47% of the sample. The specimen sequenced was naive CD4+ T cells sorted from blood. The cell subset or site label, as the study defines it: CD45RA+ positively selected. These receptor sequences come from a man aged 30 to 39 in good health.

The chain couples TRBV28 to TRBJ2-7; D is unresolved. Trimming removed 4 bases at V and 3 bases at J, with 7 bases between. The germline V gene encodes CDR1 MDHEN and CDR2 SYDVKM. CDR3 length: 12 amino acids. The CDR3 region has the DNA TGTGCCAGCAGTTCGGTGGTCTACGAGCAGTACTTC. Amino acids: CASSSVVYEQYF. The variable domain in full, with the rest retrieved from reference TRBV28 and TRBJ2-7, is DVKVTQSSRYLVKRTGEKVFLECVQDMDHENMFWYRQDPGLGLRLIYFSYDVKMKEKGDIPEGYSVSREKKERFSLILESASTNQTSMYLCASSSVVYEQYFGPGTRLTVT.

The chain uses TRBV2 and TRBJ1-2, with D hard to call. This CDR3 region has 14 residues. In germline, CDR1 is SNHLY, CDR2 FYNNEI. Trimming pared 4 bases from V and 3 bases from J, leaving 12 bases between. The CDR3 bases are TGTGCCAGCAGTGCCCTAAGGGATGACTATGGCTACACCTTC. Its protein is CASSALRDDYGYTF.

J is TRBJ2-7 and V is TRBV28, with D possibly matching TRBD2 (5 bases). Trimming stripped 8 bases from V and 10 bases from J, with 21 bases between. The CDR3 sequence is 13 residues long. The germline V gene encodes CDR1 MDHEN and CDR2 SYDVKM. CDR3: CASGVGSGPGQYF. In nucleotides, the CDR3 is TGTGCCAGCGGAGTGGGAAGCGGCCCCGGTCAGTACTTC.

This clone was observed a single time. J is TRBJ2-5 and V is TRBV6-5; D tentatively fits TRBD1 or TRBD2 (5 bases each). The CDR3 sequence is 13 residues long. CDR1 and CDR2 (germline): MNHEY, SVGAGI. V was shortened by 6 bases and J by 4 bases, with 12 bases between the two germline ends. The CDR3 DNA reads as TGTGCCAGCAGCCAACAGAGGGGAGAGACCCAGTACTTC. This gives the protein CASSQQRGETQYF.

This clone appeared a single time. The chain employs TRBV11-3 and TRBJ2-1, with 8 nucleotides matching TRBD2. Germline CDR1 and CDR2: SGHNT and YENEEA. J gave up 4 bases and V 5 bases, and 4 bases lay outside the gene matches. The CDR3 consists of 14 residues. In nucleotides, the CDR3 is TGTGCCAGCAGCCCGGGGGGGGCTTACAATGAGCAGTTCTTC. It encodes CASSPGGAYNEQFF.

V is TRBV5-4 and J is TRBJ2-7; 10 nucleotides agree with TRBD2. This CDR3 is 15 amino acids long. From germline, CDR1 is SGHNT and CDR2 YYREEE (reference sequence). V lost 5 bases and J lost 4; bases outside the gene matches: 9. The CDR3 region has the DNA TGTGCCAGCAGATCCGAAGCGGGAGGGCCTTACGAGCAGTACTTC. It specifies CASRSEAGGPYEQYF. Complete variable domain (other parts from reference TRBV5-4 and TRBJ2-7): ETGVTQSPTHLIKTRGQQVTLRCSSQSGHNTVSWYQQALGQGPQFIFQYYREEENGRGNFPPRFSGLQFPNYSSELNVNALELDDSALYLCASRSEAGGPYEQYFGPGTRLTVT.

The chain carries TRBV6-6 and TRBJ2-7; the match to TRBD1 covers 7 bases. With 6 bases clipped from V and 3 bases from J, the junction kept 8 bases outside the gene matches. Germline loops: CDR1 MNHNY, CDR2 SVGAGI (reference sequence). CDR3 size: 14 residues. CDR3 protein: CASRETGRVYEQYF. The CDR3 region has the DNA TGTGCCAGCAGGGAGACAGGGAGAGTCTACGAGCAGTACTTC.

The chain's CDR3 is CASSLGAGLAQPQHF. The DNA for the CDR3 is TGTGCCAGCAGCTTAGGGGCAGGGCTAGCTCAGCCCCAGCATTTT. This sequence joins TRBV7-9 and TRBJ1-5, with D maybe TRBD1 (5 bases). This CDR3 has 15 residues. From germline, CDR1 is SEHNR and CDR2 FQNEAQ (reference sequence). With 1 base removed from V and 6 bases from J, the gap between germline ends came to 13 bases.

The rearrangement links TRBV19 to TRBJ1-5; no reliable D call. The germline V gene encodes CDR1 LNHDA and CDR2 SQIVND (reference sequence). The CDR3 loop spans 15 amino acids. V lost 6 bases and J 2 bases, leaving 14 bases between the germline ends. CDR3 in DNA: TGTGCCAGTAGCAACCCAGCCGGGGGCAATCAGCCCCAGCATTTT. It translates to CASSNPAGGNQPQHF.

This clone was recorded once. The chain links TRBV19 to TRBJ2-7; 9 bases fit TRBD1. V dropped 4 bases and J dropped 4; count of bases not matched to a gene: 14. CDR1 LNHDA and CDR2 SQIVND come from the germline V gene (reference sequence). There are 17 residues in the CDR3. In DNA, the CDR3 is TGTGCCAGTAGTACTCGTCACCGGGACAGGGTGGCTTACGAGCAGTACTTC. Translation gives CASSTRHRDRVAYEQYF.

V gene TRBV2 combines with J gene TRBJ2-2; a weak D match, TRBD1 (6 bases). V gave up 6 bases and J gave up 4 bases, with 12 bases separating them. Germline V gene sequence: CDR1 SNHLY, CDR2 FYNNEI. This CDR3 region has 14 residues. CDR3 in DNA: TGTGCCAGCAGAGAAACAGGGTTCACCGGGGAGCTGTTTTTT. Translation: CASRETGFTGELFF.

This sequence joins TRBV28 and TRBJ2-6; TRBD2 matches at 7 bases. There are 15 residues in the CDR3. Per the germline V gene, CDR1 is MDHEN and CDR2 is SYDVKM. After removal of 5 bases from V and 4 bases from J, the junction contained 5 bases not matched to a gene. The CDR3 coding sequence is TGTGCCAGCAGTGACCCGGGGGGAGGGGCCAACGTCCTGACTTTC. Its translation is CASSDPGGGANVLTF.

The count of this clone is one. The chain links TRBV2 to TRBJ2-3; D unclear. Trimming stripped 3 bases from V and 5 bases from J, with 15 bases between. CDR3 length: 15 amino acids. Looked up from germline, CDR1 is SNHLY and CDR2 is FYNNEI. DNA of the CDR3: TGTGCCAGCAGTGATCGACTTGCCGGTGAAGATACGCAGTATTTT. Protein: CASSDRLAGEDTQYF. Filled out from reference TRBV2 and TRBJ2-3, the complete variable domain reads EPEVTQTPSHQVTQMGQEVILRCVPISNHLYFYWYRQILGQKVEFLVSFYNNEISEKSEIFDDQFSVERPDGSNFTLKIRSTKLEDSAMYFCASSDRLAGEDTQYFGPGTRLTVL.

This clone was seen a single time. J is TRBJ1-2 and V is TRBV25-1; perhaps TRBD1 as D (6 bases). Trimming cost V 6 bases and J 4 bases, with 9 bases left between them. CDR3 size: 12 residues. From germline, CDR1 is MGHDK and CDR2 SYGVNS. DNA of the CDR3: TGTGCCAGCAGAGGGGACACCTATGGCTACACCTTC. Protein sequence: CASRGDTYGYTF.

The CDR3 coding sequence is TGTGCCAGCAGCTTCGACAGGACTACCCCCTACGAGCAGTACTTC. It yields the protein CASSFDRTTPYEQYF. The chain is built from TRBV7-2 and TRBJ2-7, with D possibly being TRBD1 or TRBD2 (6 bases each). The CDR3 is 15 amino acids. Germline lookup yields CDR1 SGHTA and CDR2 FQGNSA. Trimming pared 3 bases from V and 2 bases from J, leaving 14 bases between. The variable domain in full, completed from reference TRBV7-2 and TRBJ2-7, reads GAGVSQSPSNKVTEKGKDVELRCDPISGHTALYWYRQSLGQGLEFLIYFQGNSAPDKSGLPSDRFSAERTGGSVSTLTIQRTQQEDSAVYLCASSFDRTTPYEQYFGPGTRLTVT.

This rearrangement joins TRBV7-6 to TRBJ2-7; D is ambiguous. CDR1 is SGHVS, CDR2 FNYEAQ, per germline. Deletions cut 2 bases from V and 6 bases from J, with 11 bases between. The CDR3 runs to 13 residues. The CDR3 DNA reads TGTGCCAGCAGCTTAAAACAGACCGGCGAGCAGTACTTC. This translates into CASSLKQTGEQYF.

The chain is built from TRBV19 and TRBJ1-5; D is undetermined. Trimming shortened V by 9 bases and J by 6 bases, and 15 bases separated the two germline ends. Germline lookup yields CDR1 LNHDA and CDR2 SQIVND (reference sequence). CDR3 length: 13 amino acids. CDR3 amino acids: CASHSTGFQPQHF. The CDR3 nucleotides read TGTGCCAGCCACAGCACCGGGTTTCAGCCCCAGCATTTT.

In nucleotides, the CDR3 is TGTGCCAGCAGTTCGGCTAGCGGGAGACTCGAGCAGTACTTC. It yields the protein CASSSASGRLEQYF. This chain uses TRBV28 with TRBJ2-7; 10 nucleotides align to TRBD2. The V and J ends lost 4 bases and 6 bases, in that order; junction bases with no gene match: 6. Germline V CDR1 and CDR2: MDHEN, SYDVKM. This CDR3 has 14 residues.

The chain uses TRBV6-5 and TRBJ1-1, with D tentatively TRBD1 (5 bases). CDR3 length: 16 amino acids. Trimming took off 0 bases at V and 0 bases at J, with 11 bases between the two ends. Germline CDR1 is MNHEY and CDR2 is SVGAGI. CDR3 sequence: CASSYSAGTVNTEAFF. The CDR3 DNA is TGTGCCAGCAGTTACTCAGCTGGGACGGTGAACACTGAAGCTTTCTTT.

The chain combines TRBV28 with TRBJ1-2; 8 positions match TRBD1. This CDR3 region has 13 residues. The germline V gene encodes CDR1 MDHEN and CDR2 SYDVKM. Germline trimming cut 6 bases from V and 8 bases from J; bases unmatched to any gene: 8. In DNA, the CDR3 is TGTGCCAGCAGGGAGACAGGGGAAAGGGGCTACACCTTC. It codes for CASRETGERGYTF.

This chain's CDR3 is CASINLHTGTYEQYF. CDR3 in DNA: TGTGCCAGCATTAACTTACATACAGGTACCTACGAGCAGTACTTC. The chain has TRBV6-1 and TRBJ2-7; D is possibly TRBD1 (5 bases). Trimming cost V 7 bases and J 2 bases, with 18 bases left between them. This CDR3 region has 15 residues. CDR1 is MNHNS and CDR2 is SASEGT in the germline V gene.

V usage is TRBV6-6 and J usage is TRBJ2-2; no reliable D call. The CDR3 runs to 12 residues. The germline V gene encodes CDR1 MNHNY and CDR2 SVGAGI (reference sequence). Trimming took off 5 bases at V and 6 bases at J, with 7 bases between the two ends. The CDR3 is CASSHGPGELFF. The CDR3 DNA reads TGTGCCAGCAGTCACGGGCCCGGGGAGCTGTTTTTT.

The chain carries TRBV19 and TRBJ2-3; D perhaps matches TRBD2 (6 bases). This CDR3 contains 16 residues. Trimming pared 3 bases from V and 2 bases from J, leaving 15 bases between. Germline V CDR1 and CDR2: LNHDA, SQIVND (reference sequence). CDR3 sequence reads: CASSIRPGALTDTQYF. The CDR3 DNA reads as TGTGCCAGTAGTATTCGTCCGGGAGCCCTCACAGATACGCAGTATTTT.

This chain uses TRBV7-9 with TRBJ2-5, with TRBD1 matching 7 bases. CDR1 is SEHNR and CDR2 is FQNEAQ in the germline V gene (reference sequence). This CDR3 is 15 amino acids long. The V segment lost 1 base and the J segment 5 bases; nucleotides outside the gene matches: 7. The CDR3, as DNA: TGTGCCAGCAGCTTAGGAAGACAGGGTCGGGAGACCCAGTACTTC. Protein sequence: CASSLGRQGRETQYF.

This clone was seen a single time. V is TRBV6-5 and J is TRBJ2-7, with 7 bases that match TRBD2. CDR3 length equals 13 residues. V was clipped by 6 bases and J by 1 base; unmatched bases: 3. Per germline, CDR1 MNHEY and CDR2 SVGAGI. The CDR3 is CASSPAGSYEQYF. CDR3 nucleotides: TGTGCCAGCAGCCCAGCGGGGTCCTACGAGCAGTACTTC.

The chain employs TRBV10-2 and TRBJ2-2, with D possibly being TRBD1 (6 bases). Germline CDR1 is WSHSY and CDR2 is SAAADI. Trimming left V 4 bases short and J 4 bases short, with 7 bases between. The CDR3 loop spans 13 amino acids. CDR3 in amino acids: CASSARGTGELFF. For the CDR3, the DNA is TGCGCCAGCAGTGCCAGGGGCACCGGGGAGCTGTTTTTT.

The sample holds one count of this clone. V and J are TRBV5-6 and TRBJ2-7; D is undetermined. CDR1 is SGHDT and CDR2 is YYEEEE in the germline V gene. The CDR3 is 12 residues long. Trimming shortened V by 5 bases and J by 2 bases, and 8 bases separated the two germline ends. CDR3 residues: CASRRTTYEQYF. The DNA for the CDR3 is TGTGCCAGCAGGAGAACGACCTACGAGCAGTACTTC.